This record looks at one TCR beta chain sequence and its context. The target antigen is unknown. This entry comes from a study of cytomegalovirus exposure and HLA in healthy donors. Study-level information: Among the approximately 410 genotyped donors, approximately 81% were placed in the Caucasian-associated ancestry cluster.

PCR used 60 Vbeta primers and 13 Jbeta primers. Only in-frame clones appear in the TCRdb table, and some are missing; sequencing was by immunoSEQ multiplex PCR. Of roughly 160,000 clones listed, almost 80% were seen once; the top ten hold roughly 13%. The CDR3 is 13 residues long. With 6 bases removed from V and 1 base from J, the gap between germline ends came to 9 bases. Germline CDR1 reads MNHEY; CDR2 reads SVGAGI. The study, taken as a whole, reports: Compared with the roughly 700-donor mean, an Asian-associated ancestry cluster reportedly had fewer N-insertions, according to a later analysis. The classifier reportedly diagnosed cytomegalovirus status with high specificity and sensitivity.

Material: PBMCs. This receptor was identified in a man aged 45-65 years in good health and CMV-seropositive. This sequence joins TRBV6-5 and TRBJ1-1; D ambiguous. The CDR3 DNA reads TGTGCCAGCAGAAGACTGGCGAACACTGAAGCTTTCTTT. This codes for CASRRLANTEAFF.